This T cell receptor beta chain was identified during a study of CD8 T cells in ankylosing spondylitis. TCRdb redid the calling of the 5' RACE reads with MiXCR, one entry per CDR3 protein. This table has roughly 700,000 distinct CDR3 sequences, 15% to 20% appearing once. On this clonotype: Its antigen is not identified.

The CDR3 has 15 residues. CDR1 is DFQATT and CDR2 is SNEGSKA in the germline V gene (reference sequence). Between the trimmed V and J ends, which lost 1 base and 2 bases, there was a span of 12 bases. Broader study findings: A TCR beta motif of eight or nine highly homologous variants seemed to mark ankylosing spondylitis blood. Significant enrichment of disease-linked clones was reported in matched ankylosing spondylitis synovial fluid. Relatively scarce in peripheral blood, disease-linked clones were CD8+.

Specimen: blood, either unsorted or a sorted T cell fraction (not recorded which). The clonotype comes from a male donor with ankylosing spondylitis. The chain employs TRBV20-1 and TRBJ1-5, with D perhaps TRBD1 (5 bases). The CDR3 here is CSARAPVQGNQPQHF. CDR3 nucleotide sequence: TGCAGTGCTAGAGCGCCGGTACAGGGCAATCAGCCCCAGCATTTT.